The 5 T cell receptor beta chains presented below share a single source sample, sequenced in a study of naive and memory T cell subsets. Study-level results: A few larger clonotypes appeared in naive repertoires, especially CD8, possibly memory cells re-expressing CD45RA.

No cognate antigen is known for these TCRs. Both TRBC1 and TRBC2 were covered by a beta constant-region primer of two equimolar oligonucleotides. Four rounds of PCR amplified the ligated cDNA using nested alpha and beta constant-region primers plus SP2. Each CDR3 protein is one row after TCRdb ran MiXCR on the UMI-ligation and nested PCR reads. The sample includes tens of thousands of distinct CDR3 sequences, approximately 11% of them seen just once. Material: naive CD4+ T cells from blood. The receptor set was obtained from a human donor in good health.

This sequence joins TRBV2 and TRBJ1-5, with 8 bases that match TRBD1. V trimming: 5 bases; J trimming: 7 bases; junction bases outside the gene matches: 7. This CDR3 is built from 14 residues. Per the germline V gene, CDR1 is SNHLY and CDR2 is FYNNEI. CDR3 protein: CASSYQGARQPQHF. CDR3 sequence (DNA): TGTGCCAGCAGTTACCAGGGGGCTCGACAGCCCCAGCATTTT.

This clonotype has at least ten counts. J is TRBJ2-6 and V is TRBV19; 10 nucleotides align to TRBD2. Germline values: CDR1 LNHDA, CDR2 SQIVND (reference sequence). The CDR3 length is 19 residues. The V and J ends lost 8 bases and 0 bases, in that order; junction bases with no gene match: 13. The CDR3 here is CASAGGVLAGASGANVLTF. DNA of the CDR3: TGTGCCAGTGCAGGGGGCGTGCTAGCGGGAGCCTCTGGGGCCAACGTCCTGACTTTC.

The CDR3, as DNA: TGCAGTGCTAGAGCCGGGACAGGGGGCGAAAAACTGTTTTTT. Translation gives CSARAGTGGEKLFF. The chain has TRBV20-1 and TRBJ1-4, with TRBD1 matching over 12 bases. Germline CDR1 is DFQATT and CDR2 is SNEGSKA (reference sequence). V was clipped by 1 base and J by 8 bases; unmatched bases: 2. The CDR3 is 14 amino acids.

This chain joins TRBV9 and TRBJ2-1, with a tentative D call TRBD2 (5 bases). Germline V gene lookup returns CDR1 SGDLS and CDR2 YYNGEE. V lost 1 base and J 10 bases, leaving 18 bases between the germline ends. The length of the CDR3 is 15 residues. This CDR3 is CASSVSPQADGEQFF. The CDR3 region has the DNA TGTGCCAGCAGCGTATCCCCCCAAGCGGATGGAGAGCAGTTCTTC.

This clonotype was detected a few times. The V gene is TRBV14, the J gene TRBJ2-1; TRBD2 matches 7 bases. The V gene's germline CDR1 is SGHDN and CDR2 FVKESK. Trimming took 1 base from V and 9 from J; bases not matched to a gene: 12. The CDR3 extends over 16 amino acids. The CDR3 here is CASSQVPGRGKGEQFF. The CDR3 DNA reads as TGTGCCAGCAGCCAAGTTCCGGGGAGGGGAAAAGGTGAGCAGTTCTTC.